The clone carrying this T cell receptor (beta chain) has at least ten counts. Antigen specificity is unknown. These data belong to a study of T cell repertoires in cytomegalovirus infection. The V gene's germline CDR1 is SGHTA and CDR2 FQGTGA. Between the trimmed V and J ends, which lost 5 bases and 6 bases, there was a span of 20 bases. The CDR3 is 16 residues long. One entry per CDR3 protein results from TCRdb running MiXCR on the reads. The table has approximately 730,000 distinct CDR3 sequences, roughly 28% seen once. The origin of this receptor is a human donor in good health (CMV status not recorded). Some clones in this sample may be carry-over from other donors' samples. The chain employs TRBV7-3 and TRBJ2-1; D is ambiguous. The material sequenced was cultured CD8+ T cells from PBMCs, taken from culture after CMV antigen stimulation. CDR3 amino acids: CASSPLPPKLSNEQFF. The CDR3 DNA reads TGTGCCAGCAGCCCACTCCCCCCGAAATTAAGCAATGAGCAGTTCTTC. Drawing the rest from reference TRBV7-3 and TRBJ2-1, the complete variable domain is GAGVSQTPSNKVTEKGKYVELRCDPISGHTALYWYRQSLGQGPEFLIYFQGTGAADDSGLPNDRFFAVRPEGSVSTLKIQRTERGDSAVYLCASSPLPPKLSNEQFFGPGTRLTVL.